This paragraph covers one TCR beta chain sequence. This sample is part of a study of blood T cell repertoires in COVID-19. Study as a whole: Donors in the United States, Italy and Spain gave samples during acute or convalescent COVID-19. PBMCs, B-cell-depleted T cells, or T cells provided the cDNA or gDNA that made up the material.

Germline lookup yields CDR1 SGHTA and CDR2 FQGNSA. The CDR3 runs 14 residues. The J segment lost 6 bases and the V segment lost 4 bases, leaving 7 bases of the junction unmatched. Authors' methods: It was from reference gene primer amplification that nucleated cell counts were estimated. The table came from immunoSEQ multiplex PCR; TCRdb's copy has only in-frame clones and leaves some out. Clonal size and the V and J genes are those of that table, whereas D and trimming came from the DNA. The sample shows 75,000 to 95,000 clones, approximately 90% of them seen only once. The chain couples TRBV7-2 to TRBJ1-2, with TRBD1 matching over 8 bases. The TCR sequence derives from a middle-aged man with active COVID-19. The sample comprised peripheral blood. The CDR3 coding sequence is TGTGCCAGCAGCTCCCGGGACAGGTATCATGGCTACACCTTC. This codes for CASSSRDRYHGYTF.